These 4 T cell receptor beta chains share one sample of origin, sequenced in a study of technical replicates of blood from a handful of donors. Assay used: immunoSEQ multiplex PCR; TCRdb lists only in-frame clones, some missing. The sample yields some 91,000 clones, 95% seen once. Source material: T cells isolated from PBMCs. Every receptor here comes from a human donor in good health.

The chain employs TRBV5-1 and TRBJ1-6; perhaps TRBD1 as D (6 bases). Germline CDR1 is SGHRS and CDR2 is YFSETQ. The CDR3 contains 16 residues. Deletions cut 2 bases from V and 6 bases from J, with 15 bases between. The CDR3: CASSLQGWGSNSPLHF. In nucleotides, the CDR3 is TGCGCCAGCAGCTTACAGGGATGGGGCTCTAATTCACCCCTCCACTTT. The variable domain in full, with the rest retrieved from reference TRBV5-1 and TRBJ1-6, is KAGVTQTPRYLIKTRGQQVTLSCSPISGHRSVSWYQQTPGQGLQFLFEYFSETQRNKGNFPGRFSGRQFSNSRSEMNVSTLELGDSALYLCASSLQGWGSNSPLHFGNGTRLTVT.

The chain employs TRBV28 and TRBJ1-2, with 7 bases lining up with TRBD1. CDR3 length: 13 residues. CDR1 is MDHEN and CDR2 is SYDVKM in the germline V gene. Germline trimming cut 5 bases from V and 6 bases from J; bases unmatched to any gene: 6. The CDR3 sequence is CASSITGADGYTF. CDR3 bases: TGTGCCAGCAGTATTACAGGGGCGGATGGCTACACCTTC.

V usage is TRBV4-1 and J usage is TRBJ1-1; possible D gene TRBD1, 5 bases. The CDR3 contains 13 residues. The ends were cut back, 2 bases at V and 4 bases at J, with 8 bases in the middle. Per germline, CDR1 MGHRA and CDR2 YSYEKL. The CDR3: CASSQRGSTEAFF. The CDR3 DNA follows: TGCGCCAGCAGCCAACGGGGGAGCACTGAAGCTTTCTTT.

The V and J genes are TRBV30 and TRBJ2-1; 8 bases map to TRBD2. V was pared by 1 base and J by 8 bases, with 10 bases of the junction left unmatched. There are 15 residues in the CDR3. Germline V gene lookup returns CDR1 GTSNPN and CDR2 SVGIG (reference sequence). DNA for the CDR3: TGTGCCTGGAGTGAAAAAGGACTAGCTTCCGATGAGCAGTTCTTC. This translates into CAWSEKGLASDEQFF.